The 29 T cell receptor beta chains listed next were all sequenced from one sample in a study of response to subunit inactivated influenza vaccine. TCRdb re-called the RT-PCR reads with MiXCR, one entry per CDR3 protein. The sample records 540,000 or so distinct CDR3 sequences, 10% to 15% being singletons. The starting material was PBMCs from blood, obtained about 6 weeks after vaccination. These TCRs come from a man over 45 who received an inactivated influenza vaccine.

V usage is TRBV20-1 and J usage is TRBJ2-1, with D unresolved. The ends were cut back, 0 bases at V and 0 bases at J, with 9 bases in the middle. Germline CDR1 DFQATT, CDR2 SNEGSKA (reference sequence). The CDR3 runs 15 residues. The CDR3 nucleotides read TGCAGTGCTAGAGAAGGAGTGAGCTCCTACAATGAGCAGTTCTTC. Its translation: CSAREGVSSYNEQFF.

This chain links TRBV18 with TRBJ2-7; possibly TRBD2 for D (5 bases). The CDR3 is 12 residues long. Germline assignment: CDR1 KGHSH and CDR2 LQKENI. Between the trimmed V and J ends, which lost 3 bases and 5 bases, there was a span of 8 bases. Written as DNA, the CDR3 is TGTGCCAGCTCACCCGCCGGGGACGAGCAGTACTTC. Translating it yields CASSPAGDEQYF.

V and J are TRBV28 and TRBJ2-1; no firm D call. With 7 bases removed from V and 5 bases from J, the gap between germline ends came to 15 bases. The CDR3 length is 14 residues. CDR1 MDHEN and CDR2 SYDVKM come from the germline V gene. CDR3 nucleotide sequence: TGTGCCAGCACCGTCTATGCGGAACACAATGAGCAGTTCTTC. This sequence encodes CASTVYAEHNEQFF.

This clonotype was counted a few times. This rearrangement joins TRBV5-1 to TRBJ1-2, with D possibly being TRBD1 (6 bases). The CDR3 length is 14 residues. From germline, CDR1 is SGHRS and CDR2 YFSETQ. Trimming cost V 0 bases and J 6 bases, with 12 bases left between them. Written as DNA, the CDR3 is TGCGCCAGCAGCTTGGTGAGCAAGGGGGATGGCTACACCTTC. Translation: CASSLVSKGDGYTF.

The sample holds a few counts of this clonotype. The chain links TRBV6-2 or TRBV6-3 to TRBJ2-7; no definite D call. Germline-derived CDR1 and CDR2 are MNHEY and SVGEGT. Deletions cut 2 bases from V and 8 bases from J, with 7 bases between. CDR3 length: 11 amino acids. CDR3 region: CASSYKLQQYF. Here the CDR3 DNA reads TGTGCCAGCAGTTACAAACTCCAGCAGTACTTC.

This clonotype has only a few counts. The V gene is TRBV18, the J gene TRBJ2-5; D uncertain. This CDR3 spans 13 amino acids. Germline CDR1 is KGHSH and CDR2 is LQKENI. V was clipped by 0 bases and J by 2 bases, with 4 bases between them. The CDR3 bases are TGTGCCAGCTCACCACCGACGCAAGAGACCCAGTACTTC. Translated: CASSPPTQETQYF.

The CDR3 loop reads CASSYYGHQNTEAFF. As DNA, the CDR3 is TGTGCCAGCAGTTACTATGGTCACCAGAACACTGAAGCTTTCTTT. V gene TRBV6-5 combines with J gene TRBJ1-1; D call uncertain. V was cut by 1 base and J by 1 base, with 10 bases left in between. Germline V CDR1 and CDR2: MNHEY, SVGAGI. The CDR3 contains 15 residues.

This clonotype was seen many times. V usage is TRBV20-1 and J usage is TRBJ2-5; 9 positions match TRBD2. The CDR3 runs 14 residues. Trimming cost V 0 bases and J 5 bases; bases outside gene matches: 4. CDR1 and CDR2 from the germline V gene are DFQATT and SNEGSKA (reference sequence). The DNA for the CDR3 is TGCAGTGCTAGAGATCCGGCGGGAGGGGAGACCCAGTACTTC. This gives the protein CSARDPAGGETQYF.

This clonotype showed up many times. In DNA form, the CDR3 reads TGCGCCAGCAGCCAAGCTCCGGGGTTGTACGAGCAGTACTTC. It translates to CASSQAPGLYEQYF. The chain employs TRBV4-1 and TRBJ2-7; a weak D match, TRBD2 (5 bases). Germline V gives CDR1 MGHRA, CDR2 YSYEKL. Trimming pared 1 base from V and 4 bases from J, leaving 11 bases between. The CDR3 contains 14 residues.

This clonotype was detected many times. The V gene is TRBV7-9, the J gene TRBJ2-7; D is possibly TRBD1 (5 bases). Germline lookup yields CDR1 SEHNR and CDR2 FQNEAQ (reference sequence). The CDR3 has 14 amino acids. Between the trimmed V and J ends, which lost 0 bases and 2 bases, there was a span of 8 bases. The CDR3 DNA sequence: TGTGCCAGCAGCTTAGCTGCAGGGACCTACGAGCAGTACTTC. Its translation is CASSLAAGTYEQYF. Full variable domain (missing parts from reference TRBV7-9 and TRBJ2-7): DTGVSQNPRHKITKRGQNVTFRCDPISEHNRLYWYRQTLGQGPEFLTYFQNEAQLEKSRLLSDRFSAERPKGSFSTLEIQRTEQGDSAMYLCASSLAAGTYEQYFGPGTRLTVT.

This clonotype was seen ten or more times. CDR3 in amino acids: CSVRDIEQYF. The CDR3 nucleotides are TGCAGCGTTAGGGACATCGAGCAGTACTTC. V and J are TRBV29-1 and TRBJ2-7, with D tentatively TRBD1 (6 bases). V lost 5 bases and J lost 6, with 8 bases in between. This CDR3 is built from 10 residues. Germline values: CDR1 SQVTM, CDR2 ANQGSEA.

The genes are TRBV5-1 and TRBJ1-1, with a weak D call TRBD1 (6 bases). Germline V gives CDR1 SGHRS, CDR2 YFSETQ. The CDR3 extends over 13 amino acids. The V end was cut by 4 bases, the J end by 3 bases, with 10 bases between. DNA for the CDR3: TGCGCCAGCAGCATGAGGGGGGACACTGAAGCTTTCTTT. This codes for CASSMRGDTEAFF.

Notes on this clonotype: Germline and junction disagree at one end, which may indicate a read error. The chain recombines TRBV30 with TRBJ2-7; 9 nucleotides agree with TRBD2. This CDR3 has 13 amino acids. CDR1 and CDR2 from the germline V gene are GTSNPN and SVGIG (reference sequence). This CDR3 is CASGGRASHEQYF. The CDR3 nucleotides read TGTGCCTCGGGCGGGAGGGCCTCCCACGAGCAGTACTTC.

This clonotype was counted between two and nine times. This rearrangement joins TRBV20-1 to TRBJ2-3; 9 bases are shared with TRBD1. The CDR3 contains 13 residues. Trimming cost V 5 bases and J 2 bases; bases outside gene matches: 2. Germline lookup yields CDR1 DFQATT and CDR2 SNEGSKA (reference sequence). CDR3: CSADRGDTDTQYF. The CDR3 bases are TGCAGTGCTGACAGGGGGGACACAGATACGCAGTATTTT.

This chain joins TRBV11-2 and TRBJ2-1, with 13 bases aligning to TRBD2. Germline-derived CDR1 and CDR2 are SGHAT and FQNNGV. V trimming: 6 bases; J trimming: 6 bases; junction bases outside the gene matches: 20. The CDR3 runs to 20 residues. The CDR3 sequence: CASRPGRGLAGAQRFNEQFF. CDR3 DNA sequence: TGTGCCAGCAGGCCAGGGCGCGGACTAGCGGGAGCACAGCGATTCAATGAGCAGTTCTTC.

This clonotype appeared many times. The rearrangement links TRBV12-3 or TRBV12-4 to TRBJ2-2, with D unresolved. The length of the CDR3 is 14 residues. V lost 3 bases and J 2 bases, leaving 7 bases between the germline ends. The CDR3 sequence is CASSFRQNTGELFF. CDR3 DNA sequence: TGTGCCAGCAGTTTTCGGCAAAACACCGGGGAGCTGTTTTTT.

The V call is TRBV10-3, the J call TRBJ2-6; 9 nucleotides line up with TRBD1. This CDR3 region has 18 residues. CDR1 is ENHRY and CDR2 is SYGVKD in the germline V gene. V shed 8 bases, J shed 0 bases, and the junction held 11 bases outside the gene matches. The CDR3 DNA is TGTGCCATCTATTCCCCAGGGACAGGGCACTCTGGGGCCAACGTCCTGACTTTC. Translation gives CAIYSPGTGHSGANVLTF.

There are a few counts of this clonotype. This chain connects TRBV20-1 to TRBJ2-1, with D possibly matching TRBD2 (6 bases). V gave up 0 bases and J gave up 10 bases, with 16 bases separating them. The CDR3 consists of 14 residues. CDR1 is DFQATT and CDR2 is SNEGSKA in the germline V gene (reference sequence). The CDR3 DNA reads as TGCAGTGCTAGAGATGAACTAGCAACGATAGAGCAGTTCTTC. Its protein product is CSARDELATIEQFF.

The J gene is TRBJ1-6, the V gene TRBV20-1; D may be TRBD1 (5 bases). Germline assignment: CDR1 DFQATT and CDR2 SNEGSKA (reference sequence). Trimming removed 6 bases at V and 7 bases at J, with 16 bases between. CDR3 length: 14 residues. For the CDR3, the DNA is TGCAGTGCGGACGCAGGGTTCCTGAATTCACCCCTCCACTTT. Amino acids: CSADAGFLNSPLHF.

This clonotype was detected many times. CDR3 DNA: TGCGCCAGCACCACCCGGGGGGACACTGAAGCTTTCTTT. Its protein product is CASTTRGDTEAFF. The chain is built from TRBV5-1 and TRBJ1-1, with D possibly being TRBD1 (5 bases). Trimming stripped 6 bases from V and 3 bases from J, with 12 bases between. The CDR3 contains 13 residues. CDR1 SGHRS and CDR2 YFSETQ come from the germline V gene.

This clonotype was counted a few times. The genes are TRBV9 and TRBJ2-2; maybe TRBD1 (5 bases). CDR1 and CDR2 (germline): SGDLS, YYNGEE. V was clipped by 0 bases and J by 2 bases, with 8 bases between them. This CDR3 spans 15 amino acids. The CDR3 spells CASSVGQGNTGELFF. CDR3 DNA: TGTGCCAGCAGCGTAGGTCAGGGAAACACCGGGGAGCTGTTTTTT.

This clonotype has more than one count but fewer than ten. The V call is TRBV4-1, the J call TRBJ2-3, with TRBD1 as a possible D gene (6 bases). This CDR3 has 14 amino acids. Germline CDR1 reads MGHRA; CDR2 reads YSYEKL. The ends were cut back, 4 bases at V and 5 bases at J, with 13 bases in the middle. The CDR3 reads CASSLDRSVDTQYF. The CDR3 coding sequence is TGCGCCAGCAGCCTGGACAGAAGCGTAGATACGCAGTATTTT.

The CDR3 DNA reads as TGTGCCAGCAGCTTTTGGCGGGGCTACCAAGAGACCCAGTACTTC. Translated, it gives CASSFWRGYQETQYF. The chain carries TRBV7-9 and TRBJ2-5; D perhaps matches TRBD2 (6 bases). Germline lookup yields CDR1 SEHNR and CDR2 FQNEAQ (reference sequence). The CDR3 has 15 residues. Trimming stripped 3 bases from V and 0 bases from J, with 11 bases between. The full variable domain, with the rest looked up from reference TRBV7-9 and TRBJ2-5, is DTGVSQNPRHKITKRGQNVTFRCDPISEHNRLYWYRQTLGQGPEFLTYFQNEAQLEKSRLLSDRFSAERPKGSFSTLEIQRTEQGDSAMYLCASSFWRGYQETQYFGPGTRLLVL.

This sequence joins TRBV7-2 and TRBJ2-1; 8 nucleotides agree with TRBD2. The ends lost 2 bases at V and 9 bases at J; junction bases unmatched: 12. Germline V gene data show CDR1 as SGHTA and CDR2 as FQGNSA. This CDR3 has 16 residues. This CDR3 reads CASSLQGLAGSSEQFF. CDR3 sequence (DNA): TGTGCCAGCAGCTTACAGGGGTTAGCGGGGTCCAGTGAGCAGTTCTTC.

The V gene is TRBV12-3 or TRBV12-4, the J gene TRBJ2-7, with D unresolved. The ends were cut back, 3 bases at V and 9 bases at J, with 9 bases in the middle. The CDR3 has 11 amino acids. The CDR3 DNA sequence: TGTGCCAGCAGTTTTTCTCGGGTGCAGTACTTC. This encodes CASSFSRVQYF.

This clonotype has more than one count but fewer than ten. The V and J genes are TRBV7-2 and TRBJ2-1; TRBD1 or TRBD2 may be the D gene (5 bases each). The CDR3 is 14 amino acids. From germline, CDR1 is SGHTA and CDR2 FQGNSA. Trimming removed 2 bases from V and 7 bases from J, with 12 bases in between. The CDR3 sequence: CASSLWGRSNEQFF. CDR3 nucleotides: TGTGCCAGCAGCTTATGGGGGAGATCAAATGAGCAGTTCTTC.

The genes are TRBV4-2 and TRBJ2-3, with TRBD2 matching 12 bases. Trimming cost V 2 bases and J 2 bases; bases outside gene matches: 8. The CDR3 consists of 18 residues. The germline V gene has CDR1 LGHNA and CDR2 YNFKEQ. CDR3 DNA: TGTGCCAGCAGCCAAACTTATAGGACTAGCGGGGACACAGATACGCAGTATTTT. This gives the protein CASSQTYRTSGDTDTQYF.

This clonotype was detected many times. J is TRBJ1-5 and V is TRBV7-2; unclear D gene. The V and J ends lost 1 base and 3 bases respectively, with 13 bases between them. The CDR3 runs to 16 residues. Germline V gene lookup returns CDR1 SGHTA and CDR2 FQGNSA. CDR3: CASSLEFGRYNQPQHF. The CDR3 nucleotides read TGTGCCAGCAGCTTAGAATTCGGCAGATACAATCAGCCCCAGCATTTT.

This clonotype was counted many times. Written as DNA, the CDR3 is TGCGCCAGCAGCTTGGGGACAGTCTACGAGCAGTACTTC. As protein: CASSLGTVYEQYF. V usage is TRBV5-1 and J usage is TRBJ2-7; TRBD1 might be the D (6 bases). Germline CDR1 SGHRS, CDR2 YFSETQ. Trimming removed 0 bases at V and 3 bases at J, with 7 bases between. CDR3 size: 13 residues.